The 9 T cell receptor beta chains below all came from one sample that was sequenced in a study of T cells in Graves' hyperthyroidism and ophthalmopathy. RNA transcripts were the template for amplifying TCR beta CDR3 regions. An initial round of RT-PCR targeting the TCR CDR3 relied on the HTBI primer set. MiXCR, applied by TCRdb to the multiplex PCR reads, yields one record per CDR3 protein. The data show fewer than 550,000 distinct CDR3 sequences, 15% to 19% seen once. The source material was blood. Receptor source: a woman aged 18-29 years with Graves' hyperthyroidism.

The rearrangement uses TRBV4-2 and TRBJ2-5; 8 bases are a match to TRBD2. Looked up from germline, CDR1 is LGHNA and CDR2 is YNFKEQ. CDR3 length equals 16 residues. Unmatched junction bases numbered 6, after V lost 2 bases and J lost 1 base. The CDR3 bases are TGTGCCAGCAGCCAATTGGGCAGCGGGGGCCAAGAGACCCAGTACTTC. It encodes CASSQLGSGGQETQYF.

V and J are TRBV29-1 and TRBJ1-2; D might be TRBD1 (5 bases). This CDR3 has 13 amino acids. V gave up 5 bases and J gave up 4 bases, with 14 bases separating them. Looked up from germline, CDR1 is SQVTM and CDR2 is ANQGSEA. The CDR3 region is CSVRIDSSYGYTF. CDR3 sequence (DNA): TGCAGCGTTCGCATTGACAGTTCCTATGGCTACACCTTC.

This clonotype was counted only a few times. The chain combines TRBV20-1 with TRBJ1-6; unclear D gene. This CDR3 is built from 16 residues. With 0 bases removed from V and 7 bases from J, the gap between germline ends came to 16 bases. CDR1 and CDR2 from the germline V gene are DFQATT and SNEGSKA (reference sequence). The CDR3 here is CSAREGNKAGNSPLHF. In DNA form, the CDR3 reads TGCAGTGCTAGAGAGGGGAACAAGGCGGGGAATTCACCCCTCCACTTT.

About this clonotype: The junction differs from germline at one of its ends, possibly a read error. The chain joins TRBV11-2 to TRBJ2-2; D may be TRBD1 or TRBD2 (6 bases each). The CDR3 consists of 17 residues. CDR1 and CDR2 (germline): SGHAT, FQNNGV. The CDR3 DNA reads as TGTGCCAGCAGCTCCTTCACCGGGACACCGAACACCGGGGGGCTGTTTTTT. It translates to CASSSFTGTPNTGGLFF.

Only a few counts were recorded for this clonotype. This rearrangement joins TRBV15 to TRBJ1-1; 7 bases match TRBD1. The CDR3 runs to 15 residues. V shed 5 bases and J 4 bases; nucleotides not matched to a gene: 10. The germline V gene encodes CDR1 LNHNV and CDR2 YYDKDF (reference sequence). CDR3 residues: CATSLPDRVTTEAFF. The CDR3 DNA sequence: TGTGCCACCAGCCTCCCAGACAGGGTGACCACTGAAGCTTTCTTT.

Note on this clonotype: A much larger clone differs by one base, so this may be a read error. The chain uses TRBV7-2 and TRBJ1-2; 11 bases align to TRBD1. V shed 5 bases, J shed 4 bases, and the junction held 6 bases outside the gene matches. From germline, CDR1 is SGHTA and CDR2 FQGNSA. CDR3 length equals 15 residues. The CDR3 region has the DNA TGTGCCAGCAGCAAGGACAGGGGGCGCGGCTATGGCTACACCTTC. Translated, it gives CASSKDRGRGYGYTF.

This clonotype was recorded at least ten times. The J gene is TRBJ2-7, the V gene TRBV7-2, with D possibly TRBD1 on 5 matching bases. The CDR3 totals 12 residues. The germline V and J ends were trimmed by 2 bases and 6 bases, with 8 bases remaining between them. The germline CDR1 and CDR2 sequences are SGHTA and FQGNSA. CDR3 region: CASSLNRLEQYF. Written as DNA, the CDR3 is TGTGCCAGCAGCTTAAACAGGCTCGAGCAGTACTTC.

This clonotype was recorded many times. J is TRBJ2-7 and V is TRBV7-2, with D possibly being TRBD2 (6 bases). Per the germline V gene, CDR1 is SGHTA and CDR2 is FQGNSA. There are 15 residues in the CDR3. V lost 1 base and J lost 1, with 11 bases in between. CDR3 DNA: TGTGCCAGCAGCTTAGACCCTGGGACTTCCTACGAGCAGTACTTC. It translates to CASSLDPGTSYEQYF. The entire variable domain, with the rest obtained from reference TRBV7-2 and TRBJ2-7, is as follows: GAGVSQSPSNKVTEKGKDVELRCDPISGHTALYWYRQSLGQGLEFLIYFQGNSAPDKSGLPSDRFSAERTGGSVSTLTIQRTQQEDSAVYLCASSLDPGTSYEQYFGPGTRLTVT.

The chain carries TRBV2 and TRBJ2-1; 8 positions match TRBD2. V shed 6 bases, J shed 7 bases, and the junction held 5 bases outside the gene matches. The germline gives CDR1 SNHLY, CDR2 FYNNEI. The CDR3 loop spans 13 amino acids. As DNA, the CDR3 is TGTGCCAGCAGGGCGGGAGGTTGGAATGAGCAGTTCTTC. It translates to CASRAGGWNEQFF.